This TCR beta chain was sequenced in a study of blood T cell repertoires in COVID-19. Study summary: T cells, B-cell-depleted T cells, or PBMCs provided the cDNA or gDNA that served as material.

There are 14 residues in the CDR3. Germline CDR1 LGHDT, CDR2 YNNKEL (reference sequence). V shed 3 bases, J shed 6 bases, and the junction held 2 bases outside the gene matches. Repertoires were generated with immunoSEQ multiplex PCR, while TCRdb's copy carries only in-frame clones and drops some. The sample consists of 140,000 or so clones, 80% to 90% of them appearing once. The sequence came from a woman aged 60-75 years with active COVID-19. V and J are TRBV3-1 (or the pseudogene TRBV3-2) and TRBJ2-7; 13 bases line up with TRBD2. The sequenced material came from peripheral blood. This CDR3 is CASSHGLAGAEQYF. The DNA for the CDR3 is TGTGCCAGCAGCCACGGACTAGCGGGGGCCGAGCAGTACTTC.